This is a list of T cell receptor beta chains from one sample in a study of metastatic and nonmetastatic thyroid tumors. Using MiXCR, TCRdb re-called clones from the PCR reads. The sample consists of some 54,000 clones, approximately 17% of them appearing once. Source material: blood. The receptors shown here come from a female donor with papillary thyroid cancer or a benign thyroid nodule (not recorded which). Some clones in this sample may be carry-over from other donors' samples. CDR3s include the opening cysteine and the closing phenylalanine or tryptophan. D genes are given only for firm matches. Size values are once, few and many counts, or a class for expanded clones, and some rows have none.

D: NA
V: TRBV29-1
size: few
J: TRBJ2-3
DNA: TGCAGGTTAGCGGGCACAGATACGCAGTATTTT
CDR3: CRLAGTDTQYF

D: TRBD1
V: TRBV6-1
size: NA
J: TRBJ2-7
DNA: TGTGCCAGCAGTCCCGGGACAGATGCTTACGAGCATTACTTT
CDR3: CASSPGTDAYEHYF

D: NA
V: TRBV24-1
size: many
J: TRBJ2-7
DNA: TGTGCCACCCACTTACCCGGGCCGTTGTCTTACGAGCAGTACTTC
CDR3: CATHLPGPLSYEQYF

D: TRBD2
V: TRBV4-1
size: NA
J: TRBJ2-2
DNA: TGCGCCAGCAGCCAAGGGGACGGGAGGACGGGATCCGGGGAGCTGTTTTTT
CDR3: CASSQGDGRTGSGELFF

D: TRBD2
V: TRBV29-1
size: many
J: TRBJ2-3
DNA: TGCAGCGTCTCTAGCGGGTTAGATACGCAGTATTTT
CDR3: CSVSSGLDTQYF

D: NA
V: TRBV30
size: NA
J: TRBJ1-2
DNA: TGTGCCTGGAGTGTCGAGGGGACCGGTGGCTACACCTTC
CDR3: CAWSVEGTGGYTF

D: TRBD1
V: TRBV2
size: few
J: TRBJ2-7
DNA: TGTGCCAGCAGTCCGGAGGGACAGGTCATCAACTACGAGCAGTACTTC
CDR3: CASSPEGQVINYEQYF

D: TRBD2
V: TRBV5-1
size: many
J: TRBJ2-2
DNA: TGCGCCAGCAGCGTGGGACTAGCGACAAACACCGGGGAGCTGTTTTTT
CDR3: CASSVGLATNTGELFF

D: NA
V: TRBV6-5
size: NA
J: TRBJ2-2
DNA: TGTGCCAGCAGTTACCGGACATGGTCGAACACCGGGGAGCCGTTTTTT
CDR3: CASSYRTWSNTGEPFF

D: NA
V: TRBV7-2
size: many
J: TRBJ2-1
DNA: TGTGCCAGCAGCTTTAGCCTAGGGGGAGCGGGACATGAGCAGTTCTTC
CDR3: CASSFSLGGAGHEQFF

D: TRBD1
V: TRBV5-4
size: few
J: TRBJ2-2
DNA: TGTGCCAGCAGCTTGTTATATTTACAGGGGGGTTCCGGGGAGCTGTTTTTT
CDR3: CASSLLYLQGGSGELFF

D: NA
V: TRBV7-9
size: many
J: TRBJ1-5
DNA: TGTGCCAGCAGCTTAGGAGGATATAGCAATCAGCCCCAGCATTTT
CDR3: CASSLGGYSNQPQHF

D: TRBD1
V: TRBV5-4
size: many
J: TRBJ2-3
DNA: TGTGCCAGCAGCTCTAACAGGGGGTTACAGGGTACGCAGTATTTT
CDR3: CASSSNRGLQGTQYF

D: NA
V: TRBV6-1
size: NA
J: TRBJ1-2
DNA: TGTGCCAGCAGTAAGGGACGGCTCTATGGCTACACCTTC
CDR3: CASSKGRLYGYTF

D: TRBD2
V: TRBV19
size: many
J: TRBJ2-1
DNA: TGTGCCAGCCAGCGGGACCCCTACAATGAGCAGTTCTTC
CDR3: CASQRDPYNEQFF

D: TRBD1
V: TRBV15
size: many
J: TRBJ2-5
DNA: TGTGCCACCAGCAGAAAAGGGCAGGGGGAAGAGACCCAGTACTTC
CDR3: CATSRKGQGEETQYF

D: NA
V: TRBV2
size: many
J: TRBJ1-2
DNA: TGTGCCAGCAGTGAAGCGGGCGGGCGGTACTATGGCTACACCTTC
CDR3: CASSEAGGRYYGYTF

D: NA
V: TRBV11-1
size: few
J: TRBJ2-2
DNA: TGTGCCAGCATCCCCCCCCGCTTGGGGAATAACACCGGGGAGCTGTTTTTT
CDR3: CASIPPRLGNNTGELFF

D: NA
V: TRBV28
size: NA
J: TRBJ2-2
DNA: TGTGCCAGCAGTTCCCCAGCCACTAGCTTCGGTGAGCTGTTTTTT
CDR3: CASSSPATSFGELFF

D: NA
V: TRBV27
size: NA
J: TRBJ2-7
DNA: TGTGCCAGCAGTTTAACTGGGGACACAGGACCCTATCAGTACTTC
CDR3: CASSLTGDTGPYQYF

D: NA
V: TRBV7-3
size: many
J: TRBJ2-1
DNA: TGTGCCAGCAGCTTAATCGGCAGGGCGGGGAATGAGCAGTTCTTC
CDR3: CASSLIGRAGNEQFF

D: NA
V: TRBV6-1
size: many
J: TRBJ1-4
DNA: TGTGCCAGCGGGGGGGGGAGTGAAAAACTGTTTTTT
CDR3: CASGGGSEKLFF

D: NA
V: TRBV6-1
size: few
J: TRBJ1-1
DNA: TGTGCCAACAGTGAAGCAGGAGACATAAACACTGAAGCTTTCTTT
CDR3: CANSEAGDINTEAFF

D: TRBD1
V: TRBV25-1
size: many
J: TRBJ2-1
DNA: TGTGCCAGCAGTGAACGACAGGGGCAATTCGATGAGCAGTTCTTC
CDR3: CASSERQGQFDEQFF

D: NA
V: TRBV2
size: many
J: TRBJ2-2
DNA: TGTGCCAGCAACCAGATAGCGAACACCGGGGAGCTGTTTTTT
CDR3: CASNQIANTGELFF

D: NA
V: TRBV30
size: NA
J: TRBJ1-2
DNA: TGTGCCTGGAGTGTTACACCACGAAACTATGGCTACACCTTC
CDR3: CAWSVTPRNYGYTF

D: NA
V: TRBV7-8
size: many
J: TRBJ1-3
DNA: TGTGCCAGCAGAGATCGGAGGTCTGGAAACACCATATATTTT
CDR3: CASRDRRSGNTIYF

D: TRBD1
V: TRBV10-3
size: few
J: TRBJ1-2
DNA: TGTGCCATCAATTGCCAGGGGGAATATGGCTACACCTTC
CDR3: CAINCQGEYGYTF

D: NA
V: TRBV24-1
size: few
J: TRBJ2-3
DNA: TGTGCCACCAGTGTTGCGAGTGGCACAGATACGCAGTATTTT
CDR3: CATSVASGTDTQYF

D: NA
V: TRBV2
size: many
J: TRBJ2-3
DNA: TGTGCCAGCAGTGAAGAGGGGGGAGGCACAGATACGCAGTATTTT
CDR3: CASSEEGGGTDTQYF

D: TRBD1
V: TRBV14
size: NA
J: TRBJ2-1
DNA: TGTGCCAGCAGCCCCCGACAGGGTGTTTACAATGAGCAGTTCTTC
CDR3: CASSPRQGVYNEQFF

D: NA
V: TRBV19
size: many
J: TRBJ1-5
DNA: TGTGCCAGTAGTATGGAGGGCCGGGACAATCAGCCCCAGCATTTT
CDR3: CASSMEGRDNQPQHF

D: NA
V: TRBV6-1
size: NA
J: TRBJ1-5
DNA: TGTGCCAGCAGTGATATCCGGGCCACCAACAATCAGCCCCAGCATTTT
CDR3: CASSDIRATNNQPQHF

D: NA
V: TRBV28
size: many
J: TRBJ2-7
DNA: TGTGCCAGCAGGATTGTTACGACCTCCCAGAGCTCCTACGAGCAGTACTTC
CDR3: CASRIVTTSQSSYEQYF

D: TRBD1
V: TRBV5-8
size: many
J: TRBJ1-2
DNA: TGTGCCAGCAGTCTGGACAGGGGTTGGTTCCACTATGGCTACACCTTC
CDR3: CASSLDRGWFHYGYTF

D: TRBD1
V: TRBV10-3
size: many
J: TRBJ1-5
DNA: TGTGCCATCGGAAAACAGGGGGGAATTGGTCAGCCCCAGCATTTT
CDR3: CAIGKQGGIGQPQHF

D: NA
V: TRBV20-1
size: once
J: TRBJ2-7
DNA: TGCAGTGCTAGAGATCAGGGTGGTGCCGACGAGCAGTACTTC
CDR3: CSARDQGGADEQYF

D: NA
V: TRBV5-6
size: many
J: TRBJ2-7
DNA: TGTGCCAGCCGCAGGACCGGGAGCTACGAGCAGTACTTC
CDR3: CASRRTGSYEQYF

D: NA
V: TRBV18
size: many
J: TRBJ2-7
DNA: TGTGCCAGCTCGCAAGGAGTCTCTAATCAACGCGAGCAGTACTTC
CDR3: CASSQGVSNQREQYF

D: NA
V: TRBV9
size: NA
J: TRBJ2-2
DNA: TGTGCCAGCAGCCCTCGGGGGGCGGGAGTAACCGGGGAGCTGTTTTTT
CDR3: CASSPRGAGVTGELFF

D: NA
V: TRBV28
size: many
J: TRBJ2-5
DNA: TGTGCCAGCAGCCAAGACATATCGGTGTGGCAAGAGACCCAGTACTTC
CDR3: CASSQDISVWQETQYF

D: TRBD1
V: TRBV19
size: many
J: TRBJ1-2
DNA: TGTGCCAAAGGGACAGGCTATGGCTACACCTTC
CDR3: CAKGTGYGYTF

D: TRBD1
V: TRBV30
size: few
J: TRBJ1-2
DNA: TGTGCCTGGGGCCCCATGGGACAGGTATCGTACTATGGCTACACCTTC
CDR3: CAWGPMGQVSYYGYTF

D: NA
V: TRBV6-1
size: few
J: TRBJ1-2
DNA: TGTGCCAGCAGTTCCCTGGTGTCTGGCTATGGCTACACCTTC
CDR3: CASSSLVSGYGYTF

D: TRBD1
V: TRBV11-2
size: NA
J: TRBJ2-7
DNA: TGTGCCAGCAGCTACCGACCCGGGACAGATTTCTACGAGCAGTACTTC
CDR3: CASSYRPGTDFYEQYF

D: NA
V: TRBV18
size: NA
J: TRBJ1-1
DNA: TGTGCCAGCTCACGGAATGGAAAGGTCCCACAAACTGAAGCTTTCTTT
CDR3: CASSRNGKVPQTEAFF

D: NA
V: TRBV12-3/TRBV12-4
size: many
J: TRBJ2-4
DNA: TGTGCCAGCAGCCTCGCAACGCTCCTAGCCAAAAACATTCAGTACTTC
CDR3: CASSLATLLAKNIQYF

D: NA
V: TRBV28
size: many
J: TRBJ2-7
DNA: TGTGCCAGCAGCGCCCAGGGGCTCCTGCCAGACTACGAGCAGTACTTC
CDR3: CASSAQGLLPDYEQYF

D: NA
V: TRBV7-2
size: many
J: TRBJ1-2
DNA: TGTGCCAGCAGCCGCAGGGGTTATGGCTACACCTTC
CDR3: CASSRRGYGYTF

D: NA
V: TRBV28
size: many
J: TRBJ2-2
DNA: TGTGCCACCAGGGTCTCGACCGGGGAGCTGTTTTTT
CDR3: CATRVSTGELFF

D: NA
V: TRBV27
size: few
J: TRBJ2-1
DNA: TGTGCCAGCAGTTTAGTGTTCCCTAGCGTACTTCAGTTCTTC
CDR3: CASSLVFPSVLQFF

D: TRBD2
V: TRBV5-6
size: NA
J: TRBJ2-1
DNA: TGTGCCAGCATCGCGGGAGCGTCATACAATGAGCAGTTCTTC
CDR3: CASIAGASYNEQFF

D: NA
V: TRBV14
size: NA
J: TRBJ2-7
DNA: TGTGCCAGCAGCCAAGACCCGGGGTCTCGATCCTACGAGCAGTACTTC
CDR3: CASSQDPGSRSYEQYF

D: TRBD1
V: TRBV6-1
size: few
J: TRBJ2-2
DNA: TGTGCCAGCAGTGAAGCAGGGGGCAGCACCGGGGAGCTGTTTTTT
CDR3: CASSEAGGSTGELFF

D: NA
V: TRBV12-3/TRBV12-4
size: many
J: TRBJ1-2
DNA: TGTGCCAGCAGTTTAAATGCGCGGCTTTATGGCTACACCTTC
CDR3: CASSLNARLYGYTF

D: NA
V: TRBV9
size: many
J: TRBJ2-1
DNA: TGTGCCAGCAGCGTAGGTGGCACCGAATACAATGAGCAGTTCTTC
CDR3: CASSVGGTEYNEQFF

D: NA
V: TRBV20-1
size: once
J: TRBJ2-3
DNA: TGCAGTGCTAGAGATCAAAGGACTGGTACGCAGTATTTT
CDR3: CSARDQRTGTQYF

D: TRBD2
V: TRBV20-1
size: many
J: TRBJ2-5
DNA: TGCAGTGCGCTAGAGCCAGCGGGAGTTTCGGTACAGACCCAGTACTTC
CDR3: CSALEPAGVSVQTQYF

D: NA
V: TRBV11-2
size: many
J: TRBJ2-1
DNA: TGTGCCAGCAGCACGACGGGTTTTATAGGAAATGAGCAGTTCTTC
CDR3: CASSTTGFIGNEQFF

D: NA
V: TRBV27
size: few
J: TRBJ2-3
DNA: TGTGCCAGCAGTTTTATCGTCGGGAGTAAGGCGACATATACGCAGTATTTT
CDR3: CASSFIVGSKATYTQYF